This T cell receptor beta chain was retrieved from a study of sequential checkpoint blockade in melanoma. This clone is medium-sized within its sample. Noted treatment: randomized to nivolumab then ipilimumab (arm A) or the reverse (arm B). Assay: immunoSEQ multiplex PCR; the TCRdb copy retains only in-frame clones and omits some. The top ten clones hold about 29% of a sample with roughly 3,000 clones, under 20% of them seen once. Germline V gene sequence: CDR1 MNHGY, CDR2 SAAAGT. Between the trimmed V and J ends, which lost 4 bases and 4 bases, there was a span of 7 bases. CDR3 length: 13 amino acids.

This TCR derives from a human donor with melanoma. The material sequenced was tumor tissue (inferred from file names), taken from a patient given nivolumab and ipilimumab in sequence. V gene TRBV6-8 combines with J gene TRBJ2-2, with no clear D. The CDR3, as DNA: TGTGCCAGCAGTTTAACACCCACCGGGGAGCTGTTTTTT. It is translated as CASSLTPTGELFF.